The clone carrying this T cell receptor beta chain was seen repeatedly, ten times or more. A quantitative 5'-RACE method, one with molecular barcodes, was used to make TCR beta libraries. TCRdb ran MiXCR on the 5' RACE reads and lists one entry per CDR3 protein. This repertoire shows tens of thousands of distinct CDR3 sequences, about 4% found once; its top ten account for approximately 4%. After removal of 1 base from V and 5 bases from J, the junction contained 3 bases not matched to a gene. The V gene's germline CDR1 is SGDLS and CDR2 YYNGEE. The CDR3 length is 14 residues. This specimen belongs to a study of CD8 T cells in ankylosing spondylitis.

V is TRBV9 and J is TRBJ1-5; 7 bases align to TRBD1. This TCR derives from a female donor with ankylosing spondylitis or in good health (not recorded which). Sequencing was performed on blood, either unsorted or a sorted T cell fraction (not recorded which). The chain's CDR3 is CASSVSTGDQPQHF. CDR3 nucleotide sequence: TGTGCCAGCAGCGTATCAACAGGGGATCAGCCCCAGCATTTT.